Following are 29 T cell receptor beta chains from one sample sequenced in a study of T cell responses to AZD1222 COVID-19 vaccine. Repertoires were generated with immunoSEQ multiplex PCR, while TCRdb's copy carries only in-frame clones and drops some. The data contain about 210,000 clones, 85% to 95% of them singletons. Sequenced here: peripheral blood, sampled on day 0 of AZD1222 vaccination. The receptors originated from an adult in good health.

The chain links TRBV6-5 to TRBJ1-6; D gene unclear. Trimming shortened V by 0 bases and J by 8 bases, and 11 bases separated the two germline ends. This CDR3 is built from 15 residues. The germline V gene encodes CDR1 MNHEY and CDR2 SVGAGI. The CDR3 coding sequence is TGTGCCAGCAGTTACTCGTACAGAATCGATTCACCCCTCCACTTT. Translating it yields CASSYSYRIDSPLHF.

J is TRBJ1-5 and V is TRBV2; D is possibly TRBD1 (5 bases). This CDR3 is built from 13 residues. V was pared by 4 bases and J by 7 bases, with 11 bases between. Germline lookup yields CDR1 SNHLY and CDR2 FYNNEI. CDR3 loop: CASSGRVSQPQHF. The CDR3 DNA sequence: TGTGCCAGCAGTGGCAGGGTTTCGCAGCCCCAGCATTTT.

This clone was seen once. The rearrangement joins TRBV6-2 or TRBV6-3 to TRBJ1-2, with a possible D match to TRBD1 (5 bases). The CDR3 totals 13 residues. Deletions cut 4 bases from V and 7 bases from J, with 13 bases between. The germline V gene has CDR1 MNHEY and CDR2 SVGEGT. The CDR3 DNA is TGTGCCAGCAGTTTTACAGGTGGCGGTGGCTACACCTTC. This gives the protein CASSFTGGGGYTF.

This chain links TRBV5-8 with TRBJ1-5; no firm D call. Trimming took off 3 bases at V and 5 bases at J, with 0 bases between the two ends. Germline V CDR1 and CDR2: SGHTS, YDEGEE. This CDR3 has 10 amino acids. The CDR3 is CASSYQPQHF. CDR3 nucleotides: TGTGCCAGCAGCTATCAGCCCCAGCATTTT.

This CDR3 is CASSPVTENTEAFF. CDR3 coding DNA: TGTGCCAGCTCACCTGTGACAGAGAACACTGAAGCTTTCTTT. The rearrangement joins TRBV18 to TRBJ1-1; TRBD1 might be the D (5 bases). CDR1 and CDR2 (germline): KGHSH, LQKENI. The V gene lost 3 bases and the J gene lost 1 base, with 9 bases spanning the gap. CDR3 length: 14 amino acids.

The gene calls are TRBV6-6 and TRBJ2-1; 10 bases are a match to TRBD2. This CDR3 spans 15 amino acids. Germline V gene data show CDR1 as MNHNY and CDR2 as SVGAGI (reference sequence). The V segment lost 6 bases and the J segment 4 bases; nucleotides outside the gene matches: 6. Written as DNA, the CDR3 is TGTGCCAGCAGCCTAGCGGGGGCCACTTACAATGAGCAGTTCTTC. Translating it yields CASSLAGATYNEQFF.

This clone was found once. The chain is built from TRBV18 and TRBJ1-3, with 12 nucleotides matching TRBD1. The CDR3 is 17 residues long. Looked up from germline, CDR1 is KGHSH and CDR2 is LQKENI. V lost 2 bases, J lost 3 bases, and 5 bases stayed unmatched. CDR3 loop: CASSPGTGGADGNTIYF. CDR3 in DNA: TGTGCCAGCTCACCAGGGACAGGGGGCGCGGATGGAAACACCATATATTTT.

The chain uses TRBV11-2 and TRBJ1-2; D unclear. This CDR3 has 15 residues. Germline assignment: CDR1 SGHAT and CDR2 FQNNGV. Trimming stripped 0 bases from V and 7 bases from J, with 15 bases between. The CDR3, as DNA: TGTGCCAGCAGCTTAGAGTCTAGGACGACGGGTGGCTACACCTTC. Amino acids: CASSLESRTTGGYTF.

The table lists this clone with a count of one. The CDR3 loop is CASSQDPPTGAGNSPLHF. CDR3 DNA: TGCGCCAGCAGCCAAGATCCCCCCACAGGGGCTGGTAATTCACCCCTCCACTTT. The chain carries TRBV4-1 and TRBJ1-6; 7 positions match TRBD1. The CDR3 extends over 18 amino acids. V shed 0 bases and J 6 bases; nucleotides not matched to a gene: 11. From germline, CDR1 is MGHRA and CDR2 YSYEKL.

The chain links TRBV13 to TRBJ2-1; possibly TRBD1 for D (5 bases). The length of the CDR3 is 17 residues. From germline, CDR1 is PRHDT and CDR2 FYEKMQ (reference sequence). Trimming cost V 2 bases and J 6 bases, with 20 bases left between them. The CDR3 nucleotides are TGTGCCAGCAGCTTAATCTCAGGGTTAAGTCCGTTCAATGAGCAGTTCTTC. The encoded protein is CASSLISGLSPFNEQFF.

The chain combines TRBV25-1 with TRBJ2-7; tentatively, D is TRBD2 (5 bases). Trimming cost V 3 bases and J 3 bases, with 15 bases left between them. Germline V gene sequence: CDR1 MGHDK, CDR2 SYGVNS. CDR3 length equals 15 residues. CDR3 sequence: CASSDPKGAHYEQYF. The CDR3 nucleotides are TGTGCCAGCAGTGACCCGAAGGGAGCGCACTACGAGCAGTACTTC.

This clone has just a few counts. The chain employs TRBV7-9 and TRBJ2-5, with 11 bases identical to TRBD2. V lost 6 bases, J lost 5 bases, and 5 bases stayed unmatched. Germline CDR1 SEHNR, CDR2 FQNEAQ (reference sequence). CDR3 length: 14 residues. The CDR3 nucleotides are TGTGCCAGCAGACCAACTAGCGGGGGTGAGACCCAGTACTTC. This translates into CASRPTSGGETQYF.

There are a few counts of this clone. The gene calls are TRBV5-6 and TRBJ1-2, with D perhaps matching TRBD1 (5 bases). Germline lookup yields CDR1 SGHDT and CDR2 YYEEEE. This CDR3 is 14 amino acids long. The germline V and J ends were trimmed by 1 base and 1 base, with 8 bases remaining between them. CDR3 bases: TGTGCCAGCAGCTTGAGGGGCAGTAACTATGGCTACACCTTC. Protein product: CASSLRGSNYGYTF.

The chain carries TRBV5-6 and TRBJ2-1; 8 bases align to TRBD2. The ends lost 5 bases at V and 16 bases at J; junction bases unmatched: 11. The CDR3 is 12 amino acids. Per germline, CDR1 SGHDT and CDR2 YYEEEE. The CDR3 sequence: CASSRRGGQGFF. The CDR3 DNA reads TGTGCCAGCAGTCGTCGGGGGGGCCAAGGATTCTTC.

The chain's CDR3 is CASSIEVGPISNQPQHF. The CDR3 nucleotides are TGTGCCAGCTCAATCGAAGTGGGTCCAATTAGCAATCAGCCCCAGCATTTT. The chain couples TRBV18 to TRBJ1-5; D gene uncertain. The germline V and J ends were trimmed by 5 bases and 0 bases, with 17 bases remaining between them. The CDR3 runs 17 residues. Germline assignment: CDR1 KGHSH and CDR2 LQKENI.

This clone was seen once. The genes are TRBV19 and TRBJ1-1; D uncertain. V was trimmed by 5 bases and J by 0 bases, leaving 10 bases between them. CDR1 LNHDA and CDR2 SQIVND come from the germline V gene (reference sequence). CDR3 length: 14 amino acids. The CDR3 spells CASSFPTLNTEAFF. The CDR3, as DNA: TGTGCCAGTAGTTTCCCGACCCTGAACACTGAAGCTTTCTTT.

The CDR3 sequence: CASSGPSGNTIYF. The CDR3 DNA follows: TGTGCCAGCAGCGGCCCTTCTGGAAACACCATATATTTT. This sequence joins TRBV9 and TRBJ1-3; D remains ambiguous. Per the germline V gene, CDR1 is SGDLS and CDR2 is YYNGEE. V was trimmed by 3 bases and J by 1 base, leaving 5 bases between them. The length of the CDR3 is 13 residues.

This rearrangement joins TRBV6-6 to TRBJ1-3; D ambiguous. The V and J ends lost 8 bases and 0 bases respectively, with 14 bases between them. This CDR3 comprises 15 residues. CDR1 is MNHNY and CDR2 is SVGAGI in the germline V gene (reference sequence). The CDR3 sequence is CASDTDEYSGNTIYF. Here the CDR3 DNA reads TGTGCCAGCGATACGGACGAGTACTCTGGAAACACCATATATTTT.

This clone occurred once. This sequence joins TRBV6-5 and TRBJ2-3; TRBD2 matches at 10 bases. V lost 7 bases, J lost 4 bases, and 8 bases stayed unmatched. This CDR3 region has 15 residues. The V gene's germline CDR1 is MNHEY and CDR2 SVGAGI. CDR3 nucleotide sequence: TGTGCCAGCACCCTCATAAGCGGGGGGGCAGATACGCAGTATTTT. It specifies CASTLISGGADTQYF.

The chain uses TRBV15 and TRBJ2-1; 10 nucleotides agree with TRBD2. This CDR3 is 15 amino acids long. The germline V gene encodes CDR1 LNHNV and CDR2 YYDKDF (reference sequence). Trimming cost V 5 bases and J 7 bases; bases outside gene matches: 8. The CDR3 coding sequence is TGTGCCACCAGCGATACCGGACTAGCGGAAAATGAGCAGTTCTTC. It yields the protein CATSDTGLAENEQFF.

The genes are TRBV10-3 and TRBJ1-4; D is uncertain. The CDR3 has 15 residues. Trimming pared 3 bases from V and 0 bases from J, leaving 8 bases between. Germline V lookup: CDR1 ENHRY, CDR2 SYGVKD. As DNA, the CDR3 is TGTGCCATCAGTGAAGCCGCCACAACTAATGAAAAACTGTTTTTT. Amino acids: CAISEAATTNEKLFF.

CDR3 amino acids: CASSNDRDQPQHF. The CDR3, as DNA: TGTGCCAGTAGTAACGACAGGGATCAGCCCCAGCATTTT. The chain uses TRBV19 and TRBJ1-5; TRBD1 matches at 7 bases. Germline V CDR1 and CDR2: LNHDA, SQIVND (reference sequence). V dropped 4 bases and J dropped 5; count of bases not matched to a gene: 2. The CDR3 runs 13 residues.

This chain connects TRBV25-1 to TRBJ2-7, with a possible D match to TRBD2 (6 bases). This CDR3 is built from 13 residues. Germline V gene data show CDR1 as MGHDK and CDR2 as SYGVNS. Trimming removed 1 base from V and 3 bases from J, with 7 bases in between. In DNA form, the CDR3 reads TGTGCCAGCAGTGAATCAGCGGGCTACGAGCAGTACTTC. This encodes CASSESAGYEQYF.

CDR3 sequence: CASSLQTTDNTEAFF. Here the CDR3 DNA reads TGTGCCAGCAGCCTCCAAACTACAGACAACACTGAAGCTTTCTTT. The V gene is TRBV3-1 (or the pseudogene TRBV3-2), the J gene TRBJ1-1, with D hard to call. The CDR3 covers 15 residues. Trimming took 4 bases from V and 2 from J, leaving 14 bases between them. Germline V gene sequence: CDR1 LGHDT, CDR2 YNNKEL (reference sequence).

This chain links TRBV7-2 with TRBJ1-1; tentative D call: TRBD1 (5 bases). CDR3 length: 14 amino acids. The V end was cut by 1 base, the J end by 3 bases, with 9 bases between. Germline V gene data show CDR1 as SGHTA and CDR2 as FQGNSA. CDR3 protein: CASSLDRRDTEAFF. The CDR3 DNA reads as TGTGCCAGCAGCTTAGATCGCAGGGACACTGAAGCTTTCTTT.

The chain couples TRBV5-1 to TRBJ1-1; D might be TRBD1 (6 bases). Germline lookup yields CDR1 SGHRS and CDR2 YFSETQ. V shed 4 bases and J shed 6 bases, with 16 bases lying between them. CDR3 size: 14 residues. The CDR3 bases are TGCGCCAGCAGCCCCCCTCAACAGGGTTCTGAAGCTTTCTTT. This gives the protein CASSPPQQGSEAFF.

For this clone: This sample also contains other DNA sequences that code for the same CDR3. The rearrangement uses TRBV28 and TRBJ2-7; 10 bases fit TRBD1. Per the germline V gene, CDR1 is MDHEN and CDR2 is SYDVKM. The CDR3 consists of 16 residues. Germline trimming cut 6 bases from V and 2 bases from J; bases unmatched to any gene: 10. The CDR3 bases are TGTGCCAGCAGCTTGTCCCTCGGGACAGGGGCCTACGAGCAGTACTTC. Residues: CASSLSLGTGAYEQYF.

CDR3 bases: TGTGCCAGCAGCCCAGAGTGGGACTCCTCCTACAATGAGCAGTTCTTC. It is translated as CASSPEWDSSYNEQFF. The gene calls are TRBV4-2 and TRBJ2-1; D is possibly TRBD2 (6 bases). The CDR3 has 16 residues. V shed 4 bases and J shed 0 bases, with 13 bases lying between them. Germline CDR1 reads LGHNA; CDR2 reads YNFKEQ.

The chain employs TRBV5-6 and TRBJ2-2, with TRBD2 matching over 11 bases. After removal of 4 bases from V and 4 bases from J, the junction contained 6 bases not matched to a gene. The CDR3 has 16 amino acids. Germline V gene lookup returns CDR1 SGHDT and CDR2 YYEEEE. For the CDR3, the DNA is TGTGCCAGCAGCCGTCTAGCGGGGGGCACCACCGGGGAGCTGTTTTTT. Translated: CASSRLAGGTTGELFF. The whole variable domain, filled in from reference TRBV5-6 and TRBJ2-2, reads DAGVTQSPTHLIKTRGQQVTLRCSPKSGHDTVSWYQQALGQGPQFIFQYYEEEERQRGNFPDRFSGHQFPNYSSELNVNALLLGDSALYLCASSRLAGGTTGELFFGEGSRLTVL.